The present T cell receptor (beta chain) was sequenced within a study of blood T cell repertoires in COVID-19. Study overall: Both acute and convalescent COVID-19 samples were obtained from the United States, Italy and Spain. PBMCs, B-cell-depleted T cells, or T cells provided the cDNA or gDNA that made up the material.

The CDR3 spans 13 residues. Trimming took 2 bases from V and 6 from J, leaving 11 bases between them. Per the germline V gene, CDR1 is LNHNV and CDR2 is YYDKDF (reference sequence). Original processing methods: Reference gene primer amplification gave estimated nucleated cell counts. Sequencing was performed with immunoSEQ multiplex PCR; in TCRdb, only in-frame clones are kept and a portion is missing. V, J and clone size derive from that table, while D and trimming were established from the DNA sequence. The table shows about 80,000 clones, with approximately 84% occurring only once. The sample comprised peripheral blood. This clonotype was sampled from a human donor in a cohort sampled during active COVID-19. The chain has TRBV15 and TRBJ2-7, with no clear D. The CDR3 spells CATSRLDLGEQYF. The CDR3 nucleotides read TGTGCCACCAGCAGACTAGACTTAGGCGAGCAGTACTTC.